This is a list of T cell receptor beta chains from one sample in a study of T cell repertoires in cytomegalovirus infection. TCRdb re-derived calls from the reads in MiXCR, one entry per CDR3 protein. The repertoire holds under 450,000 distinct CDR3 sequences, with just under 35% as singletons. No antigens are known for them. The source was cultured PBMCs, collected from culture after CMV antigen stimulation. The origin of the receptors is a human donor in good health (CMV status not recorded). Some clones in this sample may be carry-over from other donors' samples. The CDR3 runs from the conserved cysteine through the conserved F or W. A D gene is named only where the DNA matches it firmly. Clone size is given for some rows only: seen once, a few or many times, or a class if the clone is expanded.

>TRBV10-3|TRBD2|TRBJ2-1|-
CAISVDGGLAVNEQFF
TGTGCCATCAGTGTGGATGGGGGACTAGCGGTTAATGAGCAGTTCTTC
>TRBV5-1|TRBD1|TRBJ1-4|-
CASSWTSGGLRRVNEKLFF
TGCGCCAGCAGCTGGACCTCAGGGGGCCTCCGGAGGGTCAATGAAAAACTGTTTTTT
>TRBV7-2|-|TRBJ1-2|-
CASSLDPGNYGYTF
TGTGCCAGCAGCTTAGACCCCGGAAACTATGGCTACACCTTC
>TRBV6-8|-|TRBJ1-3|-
CASSLRAQGNTIYF
TGTGCCAGCAGCCTCCGGGCCCAGGGGAACACCATATATTTT
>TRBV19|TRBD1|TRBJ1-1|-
CASSPGGGLSTEAFF
TGTGCCAGTAGCCCAGGGGGGGGGCTGTCCACTGAAGCTTTCTTT
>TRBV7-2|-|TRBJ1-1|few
CASSTGRENTEAFF
TGTGCCAGCAGCACTGGCAGGGAGAACACTGAAGCTTTCTTT
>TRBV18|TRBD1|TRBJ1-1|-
CASSPQTGPLNTEAFF
TGTGCCAGCTCACCTCAGACAGGGCCATTGAACACTGAAGCTTTCTTT
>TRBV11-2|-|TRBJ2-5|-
CASSLVVSDLWGQQETQYF
TGTGCCAGCAGCTTAGTCGTTAGCGACCTTTGGGGACAACAAGAGACCCAGTACTTC
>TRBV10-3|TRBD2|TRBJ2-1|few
CAISGFSGGSTNEQFF
TGTGCCATCAGTGGGTTCTCGGGAGGCTCCACAAATGAGCAGTTCTTC
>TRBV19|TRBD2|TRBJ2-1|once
CASSIPGRAYNEQFF
TGTGCCAGTAGTATACCGGGGAGGGCGTATAATGAGCAGTTCTTC
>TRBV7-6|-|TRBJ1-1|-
CASSRGGGSNTEAFF
TGTGCCAGCAGCCGCGGAGGTGGGTCGAACACTGAAGCTTTCTTT
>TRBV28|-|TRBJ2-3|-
CASTKGSRVADTQYF
TGTGCCAGCACCAAGGGGTCTAGAGTGGCAGATACGCAGTATTTT
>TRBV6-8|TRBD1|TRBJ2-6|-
CATMTGMRVLTF
TGTGCCACCATGACAGGGATGAGAGTCCTGACTTTC
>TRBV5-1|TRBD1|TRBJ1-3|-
CASSFGTGSIVGNTIYF
TGCGCCAGCAGCTTCGGGACAGGGTCGATCGTAGGAAACACCATATATTTT
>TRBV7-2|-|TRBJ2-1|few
CASSLQGSHEQFF
TGTGCCAGCAGCTTACAGGGGAGCCATGAGCAGTTCTTC
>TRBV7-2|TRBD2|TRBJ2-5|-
CASSPRTSGRAMETQYF
TGTGCCAGCAGCCCGAGGACTAGCGGGAGGGCAATGGAGACCCAGTACTTC
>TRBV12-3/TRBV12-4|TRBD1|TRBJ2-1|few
CASSRTGTGVSNEQFF
TGTGCCAGCAGTCGTACCGGGACAGGGGTAAGCAATGAGCAGTTCTTC
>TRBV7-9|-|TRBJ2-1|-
CASSLQSAVGGEQFF
TGTGCCAGCAGCTTACAATCAGCCGTCGGGGGTGAGCAGTTCTTC
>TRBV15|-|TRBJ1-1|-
CATSREQGNTEAFF
TGTGCCACCAGCAGAGAGCAGGGGAACACTGAAGCTTTCTTT
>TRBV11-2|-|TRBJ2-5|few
CASSIGLKASATQYF
TGTGCCAGCAGCATCGGGCTAAAAGCCTCGGCGACCCAGTACTTC
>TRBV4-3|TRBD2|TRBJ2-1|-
CASSQPIGTSGGYNEQFF
TGCGCCAGCAGCCAACCTATCGGGACTAGCGGGGGTTACAATGAGCAGTTCTTC
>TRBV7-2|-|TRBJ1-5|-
CASSPRVDNQPQHF
TGTGCCAGCAGTCCCCGGGTGGACAATCAGCCCCAGCATTTT
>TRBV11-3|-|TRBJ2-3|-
CASSLTGQITDTQYF
TGTGCCAGCAGCCTGACGGGACAAATCACAGATACGCAGTATTTT
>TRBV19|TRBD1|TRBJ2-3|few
CASSPSGGDTQYF
TGTGCCAGTAGTCCTTCAGGGGGCGATACGCAGTATTTT
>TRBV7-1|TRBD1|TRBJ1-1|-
CASRAGTGMNTEAFF
TGTGCCAGCAGGGCCGGGACAGGGATGAACACTGAAGCTTTCTTT
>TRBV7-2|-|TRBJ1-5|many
CASSPRAGRGVNQPQHF
TGTGCCAGCAGCCCAAGGGCTGGGCGCGGGGTTAATCAGCCCCAGCATTTT
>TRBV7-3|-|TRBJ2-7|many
CASSALRGTEQYF
TGTGCCAGCAGCGCCCTTAGGGGTACCGAGCAGTACTTC
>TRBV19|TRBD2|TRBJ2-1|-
CASRTGLAGDNEQFF
TGTGCCAGTAGGACGGGACTAGCGGGAGACAATGAGCAGTTCTTC
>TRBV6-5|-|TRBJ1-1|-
CASIPGRLNTEAFF
TGTGCCAGCATCCCGGGACGGCTGAACACTGAAGCTTTCTTT
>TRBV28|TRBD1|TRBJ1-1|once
CASSLTGGVGSGKTEAFF
TGTGCCAGCAGTCTCACAGGGGGCGTAGGATCGGGGAAGACTGAAGCTTTCTTT